This T cell receptor beta chain came from a study of identical twins. Study-wide points: Surplus twin overlap in beta out-of-frame sequences was less pronounced.

This clonotype was detected a few times. As yet, its antigen is unknown. V was pared by 7 bases and J by 14 bases, with 18 bases between. The CDR3 runs to 13 residues. TCRdb re-called the 5' RACE reads through MiXCR, storing one row per CDR3 protein. The sample includes over 550,000 distinct CDR3 sequences, about 7% of them seen just once. These data were also filed under a second study, of yellow fever vaccine responses in identical twins.

The TCR sequence derives from a woman between 18 and 29 years old in good health. The chain links TRBV12-3 or TRBV12-4 to TRBJ1-6, with a possible D match to TRBD1 (5 bases). The sample taken for sequencing was PBMCs. CDR3 in amino acids: CASTRGREQSLHF. The CDR3 DNA follows: TGTGCCAGCACCCGGGGCAGGGAACAGTCCCTCCACTTT.